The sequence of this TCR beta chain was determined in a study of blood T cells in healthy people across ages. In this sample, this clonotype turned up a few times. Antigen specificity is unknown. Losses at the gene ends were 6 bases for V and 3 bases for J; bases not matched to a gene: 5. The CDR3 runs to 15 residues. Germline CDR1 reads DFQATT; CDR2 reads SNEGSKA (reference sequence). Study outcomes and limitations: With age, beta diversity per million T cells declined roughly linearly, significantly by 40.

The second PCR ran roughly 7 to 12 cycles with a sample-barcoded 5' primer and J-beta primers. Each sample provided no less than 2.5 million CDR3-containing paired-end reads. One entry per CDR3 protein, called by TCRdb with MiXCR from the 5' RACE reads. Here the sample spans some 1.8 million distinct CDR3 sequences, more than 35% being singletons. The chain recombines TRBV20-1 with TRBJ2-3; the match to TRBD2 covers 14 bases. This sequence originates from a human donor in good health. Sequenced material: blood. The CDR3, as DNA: TGCAGTGCGCCGGGACTAGCGGGGGCGACAGATACGCAGTATTTT. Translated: CSAPGLAGATDTQYF.